Sequencing of this T cell receptor beta chain was carried out in a study of cytomegalovirus exposure and HLA in healthy donors. Amplification used 60 Vbeta primers and 13 Jbeta primers. Libraries were prepared by immunoSEQ multiplex PCR; TCRdb keeps only in-frame clonotypes and omits some of them. Found here are under 150,000 clones, 80% of them singletons; the top ten hold nearly 7%. The CDR3 extends over 16 amino acids. CDR1 is MNHNY, CDR2 SVGAGI, per germline (reference sequence). V was trimmed by 3 bases and J by 0 bases, leaving 11 bases between them. The sample was PBMCs. The receptor comes from a man aged 40-49 years in good health and CMV-seropositive. This chain joins TRBV6-6 and TRBJ1-4; maybe TRBD1 (5 bases). The CDR3 is CASSYWGLATNEKLFF. The DNA of the CDR3 is TGTGCCAGCAGTTATTGGGGCCTTGCAACTAATGAAAAACTGTTTTTT.